A selection of T cell receptor beta chains follows, all from one sample in a study of beta chain features in type 1 diabetes. TCRdb's table, derived via immunoSEQ multiplex PCR, lists solely in-frame clones and lacks some. Of 680,000 or so clones detected, around 15% appear once; the ten largest clones hold roughly 0.022%. The sequenced sample was naive CD4+ T cells from blood. The receptors originated from a man between 18 and 35 years old with type 1 diabetes. Each CDR3 is given with its conserved first and last residue. The D gene is left open where the match is weak. Where a row states a size, it is once, few, many or the class of an expanded clone; other rows omit it.

v_call,j_call,d_call,clone_size,cdr3_nt,cdr3_aa
TRBV5-6,TRBJ1-2,.,.,TGTGCCAGCAGCGGATTCAGCTACACCTTC,CASSGFSYTF
TRBV27,TRBJ1-1,.,.,TGTGCCAGCAGTTCACCCTCGGCCGCAGGGTCAGCGAACACTGAAGCTTTCTTT,CASSSPSAAGSANTEAFF
TRBV5-1,TRBJ2-2,.,.,TGCGCCAGCAGCTCGCCGACCTTGAACACCGGGGAGCTGTTTTTT,CASSSPTLNTGELFF
TRBV7-2,TRBJ1-6,.,.,TGTGCCAGCAGCTTAGAGGGCCTCTCACCCCTCCACTTT,CASSLEGLSPLHF
TRBV6-5,TRBJ2-7,.,few,TGTGCCAGCAGTTACTCGGGTCGAAGCTCCTACGAGCAGTACTTC,CASSYSGRSSYEQYF
TRBV29-1,TRBJ2-2,.,.,TGCAGCGTTGAAGATCCGAAGGAAGAGACGAACACCGGGGAGCTGTTTTTT,CSVEDPKEETNTGELFF
TRBV27,TRBJ2-5,TRBD1,.,TGTGCCAGCAGCGACCAGGGGGCGGTAGAGACCCAGTACTTC,CASSDQGAVETQYF
TRBV2,TRBJ2-3,.,.,TGTGCCAGCAGGGGGGACATAAGCACAGATACGCAGTATTTT,CASRGDISTDTQYF
TRBV2,TRBJ2-3,TRBD2,few,TGTGCCAGCAGCCTAGCGGGGGAACCTAGCACAGATACGCAGTATTTT,CASSLAGEPSTDTQYF
TRBV11-2,TRBJ2-7,TRBD1,.,TGTGCCAGCAGCTCAGAACCGGGACAGGGTGCCTTC,CASSSEPGQGAF
TRBV5-1,TRBJ1-1,.,.,TGCGCCAGCAGCAGTGGACAGAACACTGAAGCTTTCTTT,CASSSGQNTEAFF
TRBV5-1,TRBJ1-5,.,.,TGCGCCAGCAGCCCAACGGGGTCCAATCAGCCCCAGCATTTT,CASSPTGSNQPQHF
TRBV18,TRBJ1-1,.,.,TGTGCCAGCTCACAGGACGGGAACACTGAAGCTTTCTTT,CASSQDGNTEAFF
TRBV29-1,TRBJ2-1,TRBD2,few,TGCAGCGTTGATAAGGATGCTTCTAGCGGCAATGAGCAGTTCTTC,CSVDKDASSGNEQFF
TRBV30,TRBJ1-2,.,few,TGTGCCTGGATGGGATCCTATGGCTACACCTTC,CAWMGSYGYTF
TRBV14,TRBJ2-7,.,few,TGTGCCAGCAGCCATGGCCCAGAGCAGTACTTC,CASSHGPEQYF